This T cell receptor beta chain was sequenced during a study of identical twins. A single record per CDR3 protein comes from TCRdb applying MiXCR to the 5' RACE reads. The sample yields roughly 1,500,000 distinct CDR3 sequences, around 29% seen once. This clonotype was detected only a few times. Trimming stripped 4 bases from V and 0 bases from J, with 13 bases between. This CDR3 has 16 residues. Looked up from germline, CDR1 is MDHEN and CDR2 is SYDVKM. The sample consisted of cord blood. The TCR sequence derives from a newborn girl in good health. The chain has TRBV28 and TRBJ2-4; D might be TRBD1 (5 bases). Here the CDR3 DNA reads TGTGCCAGCAGTTCGACAGTCCTTATAGCCAAAAACATTCAGTACTTC. The encoded protein is CASSSTVLIAKNIQYF.